The T cell receptor (beta chain) described here comes from a study of STAT3 mutations in large granular lymphocyte leukemia. Study observations and caveats: At least one immunodominant TCR beta clonotype appeared in every T-cell large granular lymphocyte leukemia patient.

There are 16 residues in the CDR3. Germline CDR1 and CDR2: MNHEY and SMNVEV (reference sequence). Trimming took 3 bases from V and 1 from J, leaving 12 bases between them. Remarks on this clone: What it binds is not known.

Clones were sequenced by immunoSEQ multiplex PCR, and TCRdb holds only the in-frame ones, with some missing. The repertoire holds 9,000 to 15,000 clones, with about 78% as singletons. The clonotype was recovered from a man in his 60s with T-cell large granular lymphocyte leukemia. Some clones in this sample may be carry-over from other donors' samples. This chain uses TRBV27 with TRBJ2-2, with D uncertain. Sequencing was carried out using peripheral blood mononuclear cells. CDR3 nucleotides: TGTGCCAGCAGTTTCTCGGCCTCAGGGAACACCGGGGAGCTGTTTTTT. Translating gives CASSFSASGNTGELFF.